These 30 T cell receptor beta chains came from one sample sequenced in a study of spatial heterogeneity in lung cancer. Regarding the study as a whole: Counts of expanded alpha and beta TCRs within tumors tracked the tumor nonsynonymous mutation count.

From the 5' RACE reads, TCRdb called clonotypes with MiXCR, one entry per CDR3 protein. The sample has some 1,100 distinct CDR3 sequences, around 12% seen once; the top ten hold 18%. Their cognate antigens are unknown. Time point in this sample: sample taken at primary tumor resection. Sequences were derived from lung tumor tissue, sampled at surgery. The receptors shown here come from a male donor with early-stage non-small cell lung cancer.

This clonotype was counted ten times or more. This beta chain appears as a stray read in a library generated for alpha chains; its size is not informative. The genes are TRBV7-2 and TRBJ1-5, with D possibly matching TRBD1 (5 bases). Germline lookup yields CDR1 SGHTA and CDR2 FQGNSA. Trimming shortened V by 5 bases and J by 6 bases, and 17 bases separated the two germline ends. This CDR3 is 15 amino acids long. The CDR3 is CASSATRGVGQPQHF. The CDR3 coding sequence is TGTGCCAGCAGCGCAACTAGGGGAGTAGGTCAGCCCCAGCATTTT.

By share, this clonotype ranks as medium-sized. This beta chain is an off-target read within a library intended for alpha chains, so its frequency means little. V and J are TRBV5-1 and TRBJ2-1; 7 bases are shared with TRBD1. This CDR3 region has 13 residues. The ends lost 3 bases at V and 4 bases at J; junction bases unmatched: 1. Germline V gene lookup returns CDR1 SGHRS and CDR2 YFSETQ. The CDR3 reads CASSSGQYNEQFF. In DNA form, the CDR3 reads TGCGCCAGCAGCTCGGGACAGTACAATGAGCAGTTCTTC.

Judged by abundance, this clonotype is medium-sized. The library was designed around alpha chains, so this beta chain is a stray read whose abundance carries little weight. V usage is TRBV28 and J usage is TRBJ2-3, with TRBD1 matching over 10 bases. Germline V gene lookup returns CDR1 MDHEN and CDR2 SYDVKM. J was trimmed by 6 bases and V by 0 bases; bases with no gene match: 3. The CDR3 sequence is 15 residues long. CDR3 coding DNA: TGTGCCAGCAGTTTATGGACAGGGGGCGCCGATACGCAGTATTTT. Amino acid sequence: CASSLWTGGADTQYF.

This clonotype is categorized as hyperexpanded. In a library made to pick up alpha chains, this beta chain is a stray read with a size that means little. This rearrangement joins TRBV6-5 to TRBJ2-5; TRBD2 matches 9 bases. The CDR3 runs 15 residues. Germline V gene data show CDR1 as MNHEY and CDR2 as SVGAGI. The trim removed 6 bases at V and 2 bases at J, leaving 7 bases unmatched. CDR3 bases: TGTGCCAGCAGGGTCAGCGGGGGGAGGCAAGAGACCCAGTACTTC. It translates to CASRVSGGRQETQYF.

This clonotype was counted ten times or more. This beta chain is off target for a library built for alpha chains, so its abundance means little. J is TRBJ2-7 and V is TRBV30, with TRBD1 matching 9 bases. This CDR3 comprises 16 residues. Germline loops: CDR1 GTSNPN, CDR2 SVGIG (reference sequence). The V gene end was trimmed by 0 bases and the J gene end by 6 bases; junction bases not matched to a gene: 12. CDR3 sequence reads: CAWSVLTGTGPSEQYF. In nucleotides, the CDR3 is TGTGCCTGGAGTGTACTCACCGGGACAGGGCCGAGCGAGCAGTACTTC.

By frequency in the sample, this clonotype is medium-sized. This beta chain was picked up by a library intended for alpha chains and is off target, so its count carries little meaning. The chain links TRBV24-1 to TRBJ2-1; D perhaps matches TRBD1 (5 bases). The length of the CDR3 is 14 residues. V lost 4 bases to trimming and J lost 2 bases, with 8 bases between them. Germline assignment: CDR1 KGHDR and CDR2 SFDVKD. CDR3 sequence (DNA): TGTGCCACCAGTGAAAGGGGCCCCTACAATGAGCAGTTCTTC. Protein sequence: CATSERGPYNEQFF.

Within the sample, this clonotype is medium-sized. The library was built for alpha chains, so this beta chain is an off-target read and its size means little. DNA for the CDR3: TGTGCCAGCGGTCTAGCCAAAAACATTCAGTACTTC. Residues: CASGLAKNIQYF. The V and J genes are TRBV6-2 or TRBV6-3 and TRBJ2-4; D is unclear. Germline V gene sequence: CDR1 MNHEY, CDR2 SVGEGT. The CDR3 totals 12 residues. Trimming removed 8 bases from V and 0 bases from J, with 5 bases in between.

Judged by abundance, this clonotype is medium-sized. This beta chain slipped into a library made for alpha chains as a stray read, so its size is not meaningful. V and J are TRBV7-2 and TRBJ2-3; D gene unclear. V lost 4 bases to trimming and J lost 0 bases, with 17 bases between them. This CDR3 is 17 amino acids long. Germline lookup yields CDR1 SGHTA and CDR2 FQGNSA. The CDR3: CASSSPKWDSSTDTQYF. As DNA, the CDR3 is TGTGCCAGCAGCTCCCCCAAGTGGGATTCTAGCACAGATACGCAGTATTTT.

By sample share, this clonotype is large (0.1 to 1%). This beta chain turned up in a library designed for alpha chains; as an off-target read, its abundance says little. V gene TRBV24-1 combines with J gene TRBJ2-7; TRBD2 aligns across 11 bases. The CDR3 is 16 residues long. The trim removed 5 bases at V and 4 bases at J, leaving 9 bases unmatched. In germline, CDR1 is KGHDR, CDR2 SFDVKD. The CDR3 DNA sequence: TGTGCCACCAGTGCCACTGGGACTAGCGGAATTTACGAGCAGTACGTC. Translating it yields CATSATGTSGIYEQYV.

In its sample, this clonotype is medium-sized. The library was designed around alpha chains, so this beta chain is a stray read whose abundance carries little weight. CDR3 sequence: CSARGAGTGAMAVGYTF. In nucleotides, the CDR3 is TGCAGTGCTAGGGGAGCTGGGACAGGGGCTATGGCTGTGGGCTACACCTTC. V usage is TRBV20-1 and J usage is TRBJ1-2; 10 bases are a match to TRBD1. Germline V gives CDR1 DFQATT, CDR2 SNEGSKA (reference sequence). J gave up 8 bases and V 3 bases, and 18 bases lay outside the gene matches. This CDR3 spans 17 amino acids.

Only one count was recorded for this clonotype. With the library built for alpha chains, this beta chain is off target and its frequency is not meaningful. The rearrangement links TRBV5-8 to TRBJ2-3; maybe TRBD1 (6 bases). V was trimmed by 7 bases and J by 1 base, leaving 16 bases between them. This CDR3 has 15 amino acids. Germline lookup yields CDR1 SGHTS and CDR2 YDEGEE. CDR3 nucleotides: TGTGCCAGCTTGGGGCAGGGGATTGGCACAGATACGCAGTATTTT. Translation gives CASLGQGIGTDTQYF. Full variable domain (outside the CDR3, taken from reference TRBV5-8 and TRBJ2-3): EAGVTQSPTHLIKTRGQQATLRCSPISGHTSVYWYQQALGLGLQFLLWYDEGEERNRGNFPPRFSGRQFPNYSSELNVNALELEDSALYLCASLGQGIGTDTQYFGPGTRLTVL.

Sample share makes this clonotype medium-sized. Since the library was made to target alpha chains, this beta chain is a stray read and its abundance is not meaningful. V and J are TRBV12-3 or TRBV12-4 and TRBJ1-1, with D perhaps matching TRBD1 (6 bases). The CDR3 spans 14 residues. V lost 3 bases, J lost 1 base, and 9 bases lay in between. The CDR3: CASSLGAANTEAFF. In DNA, the CDR3 is TGTGCCAGCAGTTTGGGGGCGGCGAACACTGAAGCTTTCTTT.

This clonotype ranks as large. For a library built for alpha chains, this beta chain is a stray read; little rests on its size. The gene calls are TRBV28 and TRBJ1-1, with TRBD1 identical over 8 bases. Germline CDR1 and CDR2: MDHEN and SYDVKM. V lost 5 bases, J lost 2 bases, and 13 bases stayed unmatched. This CDR3 has 17 amino acids. Here the CDR3 DNA reads TGTGCCAGCAGTCCCCCCCACCGGGACAGGAGAAACACTGAAGCTTTCTTT. Protein: CASSPPHRDRRNTEAFF. Full variable domain (remainder filled in from reference TRBV28 and TRBJ1-1): DVKVTQSSRYLVKRTGEKVFLECVQDMDHENMFWYRQDPGLGLRLIYFSYDVKMKEKGDIPEGYSVSREKKERFSLILESASTNQTSMYLCASSPPHRDRRNTEAFFGQGTRLTVV.

By share, this clonotype ranks as medium-sized (0.01 to 0.1%). Being off target in a library aimed at alpha chains, this beta chain has a size of little meaning. The chain is built from TRBV7-9 and TRBJ2-3, with a possible D match to TRBD2 (5 bases). The CDR3 has 13 residues. Germline CDR1 is SEHNR and CDR2 is FQNEAQ (reference sequence). Trimming took 1 base from V and 4 from J, leaving 6 bases between them. CDR3 coding DNA: TGTGCCAGCAGCTTAGGAGCGGCAGATACGCAGTATTTT. The encoded protein is CASSLGAADTQYF.

This clonotype rates as large. The library was built for alpha chains, so this beta chain is an off-target read and its size means little. V and J are TRBV20-1 and TRBJ1-6, with no clear D. The germline V and J ends were trimmed by 6 bases and 0 bases, with 9 bases remaining between them. Germline-derived CDR1 and CDR2 are DFQATT and SNEGSKA (reference sequence). The CDR3 is made up of 14 amino acids. CDR3 DNA: TGCAGTGCGTATCGTCGCTCCTATAATTCACCCCTCCACTTT. It codes for CSAYRRSYNSPLHF.

Relative to its sample, this clonotype is large. The library was designed around alpha chains, so this beta chain is a stray read whose abundance carries little weight. J is TRBJ2-3 and V is TRBV4-1, with 10 bases matching TRBD2. The V and J ends lost 3 bases and 0 bases, in that order; junction bases with no gene match: 3. CDR1 MGHRA and CDR2 YSYEKL come from the germline V gene. The CDR3 is made up of 16 amino acids. For the CDR3, the DNA is TGCGCCAGCAGCCAGTGGACTAGCGGAAGCACAGATACGCAGTATTTT. Translation: CASSQWTSGSTDTQYF.

Notes on this clonotype: This beta chain represents an off-target read in a library built for alpha chains; its size is of limited meaning. The J gene is TRBJ1-3, the V gene TRBV12-3 or TRBV12-4; 7 nucleotides line up with TRBD1. V dropped 5 bases and J dropped 5; count of bases not matched to a gene: 9. The CDR3 has 15 amino acids. CDR3 bases: TGTGCCAGCAGTCTCCAGACAGGGATACGAAACACCATATATTTT. Translation: CASSLQTGIRNTIYF.

This clonotype has a count of ten or more. Within a library made for alpha chains, this beta chain is off target, and its count is uninformative. V and J are TRBV4-2 and TRBJ1-2; D uncertain. This CDR3 has 13 amino acids. Germline V lookup: CDR1 LGHNA, CDR2 YNFKEQ. V was trimmed by 0 bases and J by 0 bases, leaving 2 bases between them. The CDR3 reads CASSQDTNYGYTF. CDR3 in DNA: TGTGCCAGCAGCCAAGATACTAACTATGGCTACACCTTC.

This clonotype is judged large. This beta chain represents an off-target read in a library built for alpha chains; its size is of limited meaning. The chain combines TRBV18 with TRBJ2-7; D could derive from TRBD1 or TRBD2 (5 bases each). Trimming took off 1 base at V and 2 bases at J, with 18 bases between the two ends. CDR3 length equals 17 residues. The germline V gene encodes CDR1 KGHSH and CDR2 LQKENI. The CDR3 region has the DNA TGTGCCAGCTCACCACAACGGACGGGACCGAAGACCTACGAGCAGTACTTC. This encodes CASSPQRTGPKTYEQYF.

In this sample, this clonotype is large. This beta chain is a stray sequence in a library constructed for alpha chains; its clone size is not meaningful. The gene calls are TRBV7-2 and TRBJ2-7; 7 nucleotides align to TRBD1. The junction had 10 bases not matched to a gene; V was cut back by 4 bases and J by 1 base. CDR3 length: 16 residues. Germline V gives CDR1 SGHTA, CDR2 FQGNSA. CDR3 nucleotide sequence: TGTGCCAGCAGCTCGTGGACAGGACCCGCATCCTACGAGCAGTACTTC. The encoded protein is CASSSWTGPASYEQYF.

This clonotype has at least ten counts. This beta chain turned up in a library designed for alpha chains; as an off-target read, its abundance says little. The chain joins TRBV10-2 to TRBJ1-3; D remains ambiguous. Trimming shortened V by 0 bases and J by 4 bases, and 10 bases separated the two germline ends. CDR1 is WSHSY, CDR2 SAAADI, per germline. This CDR3 has 15 amino acids. The CDR3 sequence: CASSESATPGNTIYF. As DNA, the CDR3 is TGCGCCAGCAGTGAGTCAGCAACACCCGGAAACACCATATATTTT.

As regards this clonotype: The library was designed around alpha chains, so this beta chain is a stray read whose abundance carries little weight. The rearrangement uses TRBV5-4 and TRBJ2-3, with 10 bases lining up with TRBD1. CDR3 length: 17 residues. After removal of 4 bases from V and 1 base from J, the junction contained 9 bases not matched to a gene. Germline values: CDR1 SGHNT, CDR2 YYREEE (reference sequence). The CDR3, as DNA: TGTGCCAGCAGCAGGCTGGGACAGGGGATTGGCACAGATACGCAGTATTTT. Its translation is CASSRLGQGIGTDTQYF.

On this clonotype: A library made for alpha chains picked up this beta chain off target, so its size means little. The rearrangement uses TRBV29-1 and TRBJ2-5; TRBD1 agrees at 8 bases. This CDR3 is 13 amino acids long. V lost 7 bases, J lost 7 bases, and 11 bases stayed unmatched. In germline, CDR1 is SQVTM, CDR2 ANQGSEA. The CDR3 coding sequence is TGCAGCGGGCAGGGGGCGACTGGTGGGACCCAGTACTTC. It encodes CSGQGATGGTQYF.

On this clonotype: A library made for alpha chains picked up this beta chain off target, so its size means little. The chain joins TRBV5-1 to TRBJ1-1, with a possible D match to TRBD1 (5 bases). Per the germline V gene, CDR1 is SGHRS and CDR2 is YFSETQ. This CDR3 is 14 amino acids long. V lost 4 bases to trimming and J lost 1 base, with 11 bases between them. CDR3 coding DNA: TGCGCCAGCAGCGGAGGGGAGAGGAACACTGAAGCTTTCTTT. Encoded protein: CASSGGERNTEAFF.

The sample holds a few counts of this clonotype. This beta chain is off target for a library built for alpha chains, so its abundance means little. The rearrangement joins TRBV7-2 to TRBJ2-1; 8 bases align to TRBD2. Per germline, CDR1 SGHTA and CDR2 FQGNSA. This CDR3 contains 14 residues. The J segment lost 7 bases and the V segment lost 11 bases, leaving 13 bases of the junction unmatched. The CDR3 here is CASSVGGALNEQFF. CDR3 DNA sequence: TGTGCCTCCTCGGTCGGGGGGGCCTTGAATGAGCAGTTCTTC. Drawing the rest from reference TRBV7-2 and TRBJ2-1, the complete variable domain is GAGVSQSPSNKVTEKGKDVELRCDPISGHTALYWYRQSLGQGLEFLIYFQGNSAPDKSGLPSDRFSAERTGGSVSTLTIQRTQQEDSAVYLCASSVGGALNEQFFGPGTRLTVL.

By share, this clonotype counts as medium-sized. Since it is a stray read in a library aimed at alpha chains, this beta chain has a size that is not meaningful. The chain carries TRBV7-2 and TRBJ2-2, with a possible D match to TRBD1 (5 bases). The CDR3 loop spans 16 amino acids. Germline assignment: CDR1 SGHTA and CDR2 FQGNSA. Deletions cut 0 bases from V and 0 bases from J, with 8 bases between. The CDR3 DNA reads as TGTGCCAGCAGCTTAGCCTTAGGGGCGAACACCGGGGAGCTGTTTTTT. This codes for CASSLALGANTGELFF.

In this sample, this clonotype is hyperexpanded. Because this beta chain is a stray read in a library intended to capture alpha chains, its abundance should not be given much weight. The chain is built from TRBV7-2 and TRBJ1-5, with 7 bases fitting TRBD1. V trimming: 5 bases; J trimming: 5 bases; junction bases outside the gene matches: 9. CDR1 SGHTA and CDR2 FQGNSA come from the germline V gene. The CDR3 covers 15 residues. The DNA of the CDR3 is TGTGCCAGCAGCCCGGTAGGGGGCGTCTATCAGCCCCAGCATTTT. It translates to CASSPVGGVYQPQHF.

The sample holds many counts of this clonotype. Within a library made for alpha chains, this beta chain is off target, and its count is uninformative. V usage is TRBV12-3 or TRBV12-4 and J usage is TRBJ2-3, with 11 bases lining up with TRBD2. V was clipped by 1 base and J by 6 bases; unmatched bases: 3. The CDR3 runs 15 residues. CDR3 loop: CASSLVAGGPDTQYF. The CDR3 nucleotides read TGTGCCAGCAGTTTAGTAGCGGGGGGGCCGGATACGCAGTATTTT.

This clonotype is medium-sized within its sample. This beta chain came through as a stray read in a library set up for alpha chains, and its size says little. This sequence joins TRBV7-8 and TRBJ1-2; TRBD1 matches at 8 bases. V lost 0 bases, J lost 4 bases, and 7 bases stayed unmatched. Per the germline V gene, CDR1 is SGHVS and CDR2 is FQNEAQ. This CDR3 is 16 amino acids long. The DNA for the CDR3 is TGTGCCAGCAGCTTAGCGGGCCAGGGGGCGTCCTATGGCTACACCTTC. This sequence encodes CASSLAGQGASYGYTF.

This clonotype was seen repeatedly, ten times or more. This beta chain slipped into a library made for alpha chains as a stray read, so its size is not meaningful. The chain employs TRBV3-1 and TRBJ1-2; perhaps TRBD1 as D (6 bases). V was shortened by 7 bases and J by 5 bases, with 14 bases between the two germline ends. This CDR3 has 13 amino acids. CDR1 LGHDT and CDR2 YNNKEL come from the germline V gene (reference sequence). The CDR3 loop reads CASKQEGQYGYTF. The CDR3 nucleotides are TGTGCCAGCAAACAAGAAGGACAGTATGGCTACACCTTC.